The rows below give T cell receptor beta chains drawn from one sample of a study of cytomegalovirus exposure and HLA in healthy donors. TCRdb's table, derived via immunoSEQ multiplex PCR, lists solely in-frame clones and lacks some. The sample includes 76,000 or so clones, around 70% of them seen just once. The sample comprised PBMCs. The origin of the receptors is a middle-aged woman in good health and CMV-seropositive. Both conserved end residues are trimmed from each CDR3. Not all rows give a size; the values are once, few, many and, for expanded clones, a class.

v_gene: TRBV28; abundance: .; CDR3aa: ASRDREYKLF
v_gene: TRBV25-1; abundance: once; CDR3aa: ASSEKTGTFNQPQH
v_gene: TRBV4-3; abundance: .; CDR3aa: ASSPWVAGEETQY
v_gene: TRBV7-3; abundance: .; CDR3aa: ASSYSGGPTDTQY
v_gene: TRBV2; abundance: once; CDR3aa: ASSGVGRRAF
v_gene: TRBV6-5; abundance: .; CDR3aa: ASSYSRSYEQY
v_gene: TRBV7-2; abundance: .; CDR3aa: ASGTFTDTQY
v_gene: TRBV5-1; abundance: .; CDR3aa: ASSPGRSNEKLF
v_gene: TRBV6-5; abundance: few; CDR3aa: ASSLGGAFGGYT
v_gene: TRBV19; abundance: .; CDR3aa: ASTRTGVGYT
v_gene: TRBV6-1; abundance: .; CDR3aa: ASSDHDRTDSTNEKLF
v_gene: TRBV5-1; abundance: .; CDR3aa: ASSLDREGGELF
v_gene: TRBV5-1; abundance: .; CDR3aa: ASSEDRAFTDTQY
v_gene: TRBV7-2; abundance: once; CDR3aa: ASRAGMGGELF
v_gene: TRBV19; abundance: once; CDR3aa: ASSIAVNTEAF
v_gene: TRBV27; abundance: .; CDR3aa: ASSLTGGPFHEQY
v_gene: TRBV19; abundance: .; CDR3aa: ASSQVSASTDTQY
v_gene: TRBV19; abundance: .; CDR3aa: ASSPGRRTEAF
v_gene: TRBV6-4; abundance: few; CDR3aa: ASSDRPGSSTDTQY
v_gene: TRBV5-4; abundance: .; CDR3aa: ASSEGTEQETQY
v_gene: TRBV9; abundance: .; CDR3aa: ASSAQGPGKLNTEAF
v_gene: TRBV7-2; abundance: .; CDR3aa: ASTPGGASTDTQY
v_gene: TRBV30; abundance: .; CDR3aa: AWGRDRANQPQH
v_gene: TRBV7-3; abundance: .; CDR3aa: ASSSGLAGGQDEQF
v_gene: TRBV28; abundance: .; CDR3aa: ASSTARTGVGYT
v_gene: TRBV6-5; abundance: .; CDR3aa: ASYAGVRNTEAF
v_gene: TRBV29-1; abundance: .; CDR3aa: SVYRPSDTEAF
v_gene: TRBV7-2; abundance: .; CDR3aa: ASSMSGSAGNEQY
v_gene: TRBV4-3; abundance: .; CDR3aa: ASSQVHLGARTEAF
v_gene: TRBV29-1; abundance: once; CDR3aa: SVGRNTGELF
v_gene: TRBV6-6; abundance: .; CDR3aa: ASSYGAGGGTDTQY
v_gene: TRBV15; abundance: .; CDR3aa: ATSRDLTSGTYEQY
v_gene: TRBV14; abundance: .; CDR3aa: ASSHQTDPENTEAF
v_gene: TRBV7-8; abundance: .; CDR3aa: ASSLDRQNQETQY
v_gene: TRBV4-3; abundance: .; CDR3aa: ASRVGGSTGELF
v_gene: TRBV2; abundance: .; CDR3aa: ASKIRLAGQANEQF
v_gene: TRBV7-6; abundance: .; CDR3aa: ASSRAGYEQY
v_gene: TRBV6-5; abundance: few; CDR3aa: ASLDRGGRSTAF
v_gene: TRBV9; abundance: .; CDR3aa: ASSYTGNHQPQH
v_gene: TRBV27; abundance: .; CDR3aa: ASSITDRAPSGELF
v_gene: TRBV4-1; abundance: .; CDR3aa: ASSQESDYEQY
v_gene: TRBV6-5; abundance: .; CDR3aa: AKPQGGNQPQH
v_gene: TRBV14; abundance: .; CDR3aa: ASSQGLSQYEQY
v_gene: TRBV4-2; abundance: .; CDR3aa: ASSQDLWTSNQPQH
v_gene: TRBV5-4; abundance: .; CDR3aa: ASSSALGTQYGYT
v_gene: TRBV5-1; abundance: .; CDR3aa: ASSPGQEVYGYT
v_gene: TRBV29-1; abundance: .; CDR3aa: SVDRGGTDTQY
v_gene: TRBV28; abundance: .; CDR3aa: ASTNLIAVF
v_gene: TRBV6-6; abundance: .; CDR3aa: ASRTSTGGNGQPQH
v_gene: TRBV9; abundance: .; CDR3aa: ASSGGGNTEAF
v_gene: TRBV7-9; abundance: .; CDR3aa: ASSLAPRSYEQY
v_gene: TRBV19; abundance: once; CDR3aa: ASRGSAGVMNTEAF
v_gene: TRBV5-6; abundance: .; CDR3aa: ASSISGQGLICEQY
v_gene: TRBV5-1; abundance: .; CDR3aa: ASSSDEGYGYT